The clone carrying this T cell receptor (beta chain) was seen only a few times. This sample is drawn from a study of T cells in Graves' hyperthyroidism and ophthalmopathy. The CDR3 contains 16 residues. Per the germline V gene, CDR1 is SGHVS and CDR2 is FQNEAQ. The V end was cut by 2 bases, the J end by 7 bases, with 20 bases between. RNA transcripts yielded amplified TCR beta CDR3 regions. The HTBI primer set served for first-round RT-PCR of the TCR CDR3. Each CDR3 protein is one row after TCRdb ran MiXCR on the multiplex PCR reads. The data show a few hundred thousand distinct CDR3 sequences, roughly 18% seen once. Each diagnosis drew on symptoms, thyroxine, TRAb, thyroid ultrasound and orbital computed tomography findings. Fresh 10 ml peripheral blood yielded PBMCs.

The V and J genes are TRBV7-8 and TRBJ1-1, with D possibly matching TRBD1 (5 bases). Material: blood. The TCR sequence derives from a woman aged 18-29 years with Graves' ophthalmopathy. CDR3 protein: CASSLSRSASRGEAFF. The CDR3 DNA reads as TGTGCCAGCAGCTTAAGTAGGTCGGCCAGTAGGGGTGAAGCTTTCTTT.